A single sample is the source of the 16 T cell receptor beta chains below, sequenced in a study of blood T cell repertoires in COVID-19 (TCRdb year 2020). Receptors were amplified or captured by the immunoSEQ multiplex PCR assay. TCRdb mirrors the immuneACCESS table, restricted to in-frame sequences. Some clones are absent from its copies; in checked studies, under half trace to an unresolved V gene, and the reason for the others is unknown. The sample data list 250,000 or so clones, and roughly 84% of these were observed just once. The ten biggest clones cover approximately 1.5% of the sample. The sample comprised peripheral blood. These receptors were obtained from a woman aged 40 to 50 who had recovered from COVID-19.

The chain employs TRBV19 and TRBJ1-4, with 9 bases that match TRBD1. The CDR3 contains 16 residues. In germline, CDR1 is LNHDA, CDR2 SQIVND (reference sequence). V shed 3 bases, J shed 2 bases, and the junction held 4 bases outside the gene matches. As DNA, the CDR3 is TGTGCCAGTAGTATCTCGGACAGGGGCACTAATGAAAAACTGTTTTTT. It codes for CASSISDRGTNEKLFF.

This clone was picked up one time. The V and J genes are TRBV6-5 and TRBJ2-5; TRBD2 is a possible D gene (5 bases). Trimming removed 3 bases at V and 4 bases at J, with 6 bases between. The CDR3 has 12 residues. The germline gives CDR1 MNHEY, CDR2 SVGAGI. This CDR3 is CASSYEGETQYF. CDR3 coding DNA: TGTGCCAGCAGTTATGAGGGAGAGACCCAGTACTTC.

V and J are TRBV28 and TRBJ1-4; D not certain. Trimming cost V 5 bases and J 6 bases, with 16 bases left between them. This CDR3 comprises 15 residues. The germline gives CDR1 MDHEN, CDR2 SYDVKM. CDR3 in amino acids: CASSTPQPGDEKLFF. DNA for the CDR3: TGTGCCAGCAGTACCCCCCAGCCGGGAGATGAAAAACTGTTTTTT.

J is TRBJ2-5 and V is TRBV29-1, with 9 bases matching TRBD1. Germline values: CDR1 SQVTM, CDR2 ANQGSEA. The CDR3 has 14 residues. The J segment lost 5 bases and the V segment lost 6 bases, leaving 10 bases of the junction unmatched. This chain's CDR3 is CSVDLQGAGETQYF. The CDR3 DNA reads TGCAGCGTGGACCTACAGGGGGCCGGGGAGACCCAGTACTTC.

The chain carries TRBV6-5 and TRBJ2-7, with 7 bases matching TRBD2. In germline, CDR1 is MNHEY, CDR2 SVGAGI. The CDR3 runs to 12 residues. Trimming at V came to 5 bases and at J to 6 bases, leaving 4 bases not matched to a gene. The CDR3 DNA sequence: TGTGCCAGCAGTACGGGGGGAATCGAGCAGTACTTC. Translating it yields CASSTGGIEQYF.

CDR3 DNA: TGTGCCAGCAGTTTTGGACAGGGAGAGGGCTACACCTTC. It specifies CASSFGQGEGYTF. This chain connects TRBV12-3 or TRBV12-4 to TRBJ1-2; 8 bases line up with TRBD1. V lost 3 bases, J lost 8 bases, and 5 bases stayed unmatched. The CDR3 spans 13 residues.

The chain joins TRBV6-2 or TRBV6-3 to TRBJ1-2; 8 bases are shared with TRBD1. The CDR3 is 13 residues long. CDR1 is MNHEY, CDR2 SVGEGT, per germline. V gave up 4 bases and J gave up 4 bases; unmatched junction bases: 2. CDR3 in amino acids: CASSSGQGYGYTF. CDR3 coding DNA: TGTGCCAGCAGTTCCGGACAGGGCTATGGCTACACCTTC.

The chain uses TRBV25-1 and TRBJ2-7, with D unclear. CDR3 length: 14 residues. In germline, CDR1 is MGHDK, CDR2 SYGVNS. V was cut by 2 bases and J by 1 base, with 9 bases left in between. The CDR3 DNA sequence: TGTGCCAGCAGTGAAGTGGCATCATCCTACGAGCAGTACTTC. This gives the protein CASSEVASSYEQYF.

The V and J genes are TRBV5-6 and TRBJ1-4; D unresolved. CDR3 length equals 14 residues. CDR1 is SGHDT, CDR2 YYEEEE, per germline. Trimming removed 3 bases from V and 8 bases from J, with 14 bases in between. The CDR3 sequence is CASSSGIGGEKLFF. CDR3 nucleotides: TGTGCCAGCAGCTCCGGGATTGGAGGGGAAAAACTGTTTTTT.

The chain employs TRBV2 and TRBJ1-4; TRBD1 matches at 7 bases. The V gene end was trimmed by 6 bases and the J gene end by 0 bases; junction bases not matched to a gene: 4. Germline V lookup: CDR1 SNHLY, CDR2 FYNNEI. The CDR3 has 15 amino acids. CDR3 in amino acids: CASRGTVATNEKLFF. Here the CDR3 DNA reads TGTGCCAGCAGGGGGACAGTTGCAACTAATGAAAAACTGTTTTTT.

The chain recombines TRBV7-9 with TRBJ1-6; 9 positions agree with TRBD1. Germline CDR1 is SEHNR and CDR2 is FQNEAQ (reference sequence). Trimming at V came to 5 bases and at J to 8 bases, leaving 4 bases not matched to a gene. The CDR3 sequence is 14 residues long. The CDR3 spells CASSVGQGYSPLHF. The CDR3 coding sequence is TGTGCCAGCAGCGTGGGACAGGGATATTCACCCCTCCACTTT.

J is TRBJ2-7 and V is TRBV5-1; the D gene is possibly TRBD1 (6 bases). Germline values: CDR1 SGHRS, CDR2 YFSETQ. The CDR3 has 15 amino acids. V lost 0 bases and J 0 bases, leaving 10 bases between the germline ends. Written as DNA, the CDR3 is TGCGCCAGCAGCTTGGACAGGGTGGGCTCCTACGAGCAGTACTTC. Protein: CASSLDRVGSYEQYF. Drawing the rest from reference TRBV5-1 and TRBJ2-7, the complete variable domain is KAGVTQTPRYLIKTRGQQVTLSCSPISGHRSVSWYQQTPGQGLQFLFEYFSETQRNKGNFPGRFSGRQFSNSRSEMNVSTLELGDSALYLCASSLDRVGSYEQYFGPGTRLTVT.

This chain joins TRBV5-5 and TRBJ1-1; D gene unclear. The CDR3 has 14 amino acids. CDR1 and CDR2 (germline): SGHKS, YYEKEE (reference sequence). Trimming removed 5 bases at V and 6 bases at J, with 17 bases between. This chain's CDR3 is CASRFPGGVPEAFF. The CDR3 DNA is TGTGCCAGCAGATTCCCCGGCGGTGTTCCTGAAGCTTTCTTT.

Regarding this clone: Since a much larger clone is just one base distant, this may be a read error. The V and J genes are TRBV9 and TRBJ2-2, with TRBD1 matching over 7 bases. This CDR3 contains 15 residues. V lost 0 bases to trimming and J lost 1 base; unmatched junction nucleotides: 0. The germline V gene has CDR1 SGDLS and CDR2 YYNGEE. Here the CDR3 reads CASSVGTGNTGELFF. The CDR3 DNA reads TGTGCCAGCAGCGTAGGGACAGGGAACACCGGGGAGCTGTTTTTT.

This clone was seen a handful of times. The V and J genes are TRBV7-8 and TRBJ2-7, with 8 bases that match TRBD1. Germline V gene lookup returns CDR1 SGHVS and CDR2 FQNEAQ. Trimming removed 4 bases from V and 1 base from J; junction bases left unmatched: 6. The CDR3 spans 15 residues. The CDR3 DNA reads TGTGCCAGCAGCTCGGACAGGGTTCGATCCTACGAGCAGTACTTC. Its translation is CASSSDRVRSYEQYF.

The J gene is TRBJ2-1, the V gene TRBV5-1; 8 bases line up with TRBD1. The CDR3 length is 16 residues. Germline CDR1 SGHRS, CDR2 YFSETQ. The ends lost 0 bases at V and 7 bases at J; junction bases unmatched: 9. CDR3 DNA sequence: TGCGCCAGCAGCTTGGGGGATGGACAGGGTGGTAATGAGCAGTTCTTC. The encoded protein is CASSLGDGQGGNEQFF.